The sequence of this T cell receptor (beta chain) was determined in a study of cytomegalovirus exposure and HLA in healthy donors. There were likely unrecorded immune exposures, though donors were nominally healthy when sampled. The PCR made use of 60 Vbeta and 13 Jbeta primers. Measured with immunoSEQ multiplex PCR; TCRdb has only the in-frame clones, and not every one. Seen in this sample are 200,000 or so clones; the ten most common clones hold almost 0.75%. From germline, CDR1 is SNHLY and CDR2 FYNNEI. The CDR3 has 12 residues. Trimming took off 6 bases at V and 8 bases at J, with 12 bases between the two ends.

The sample taken for sequencing was PBMCs. This TCR was sampled from a boy aged 5-17 years in good health and CMV-seronegative. The chain has TRBV2 and TRBJ2-3; TRBD2 might be the D (6 bases). CDR3: CASRGTPLTQYF. The CDR3 DNA reads as TGTGCCAGCAGAGGGACTCCCCTTACGCAGTATTTT.